The next 32 T cell receptor beta chains were all read from a single sample in a study of identical twins. Each CDR3 protein gets one entry after TCRdb re-called the 5' RACE reads with MiXCR. The data contain fewer than 450,000 distinct CDR3 sequences, around 9.7% of them singletons. The material sequenced was naive T cells sorted from blood. These TCRs come from a woman in her 50s in good health.

This clonotype was seen many times. The chain has TRBV5-6 and TRBJ2-5; D is unclear. The germline gives CDR1 SGHDT, CDR2 YYEEEE. The CDR3 loop spans 14 amino acids. The V end lost 5 bases, the J end lost 4 bases, and 15 bases lay between the germline ends. The CDR3 spells CASRVGPGLETQYF. CDR3 in DNA: TGTGCCAGCAGAGTGGGCCCCGGGCTAGAGACCCAGTACTTC.

The rearrangement links TRBV9 to TRBJ2-1; the match to TRBD2 covers 7 bases. Germline V gene data show CDR1 as SGDLS and CDR2 as YYNGEE. V was clipped by 4 bases and J by 3 bases; unmatched bases: 10. The CDR3 length is 16 residues. DNA for the CDR3: TGTGCCAGCAGCCTCAGCCTAGCGGATTTCTACAATGAGCAGTTCTTC. Its translation: CASSLSLADFYNEQFF.

This clonotype was recorded a few times. V usage is TRBV12-3 or TRBV12-4 and J usage is TRBJ2-1, with TRBD2 matching over 10 bases. This CDR3 contains 16 residues. The V gene end was trimmed by 3 bases and the J gene end by 8 bases; junction bases not matched to a gene: 10. CDR3 DNA: TGTGCCAGCAGTTTGTCCCGGCTAGCGGGAGCCTATGAGCAGTTCTTC. This codes for CASSLSRLAGAYEQFF.

In this sample, this clonotype turned up a few times. The chain joins TRBV23-1 to TRBJ2-5; 7 bases fit TRBD1. TRBV23-1 is an ORF for which the function is uncertain. V trimming: 3 bases; J trimming: 2 bases; junction bases outside the gene matches: 9. The CDR3 is 16 residues long. The CDR3 nucleotides are TGCGCCAGCAGTCATTGCTACAGGGGCACGCAAGAGACCCAGTACTTC. Translating gives CASSHCYRGTQETQYF.

This clonotype was observed a few times. The chain combines TRBV20-1 with TRBJ2-7; the D call may be TRBD1 or TRBD2 (5 bases each). Germline V CDR1 and CDR2: DFQATT, SNEGSKA (reference sequence). Trimming stripped 6 bases from V and 2 bases from J, with 20 bases between. The CDR3 contains 15 residues. The DNA for the CDR3 is TGCAGTGCAACCGAGGACGGGACCCTTCCCTACGAGCAGTACTTC. Amino acids: CSATEDGTLPYEQYF.

This clonotype has ten or more counts. The chain combines TRBV7-9 with TRBJ1-1, with TRBD1 matching 9 bases. V lost 5 bases and J lost 3; bases outside the gene matches: 4. The CDR3 has 14 residues. Germline V gives CDR1 SEHNR, CDR2 FQNEAQ (reference sequence). CDR3 sequence reads: CASSARTGDTEAFF. The CDR3 DNA is TGTGCCAGCAGCGCAAGGACAGGGGACACTGAAGCTTTCTTT.

This clonotype was found a few times. The genes are TRBV5-1 and TRBJ2-1; a weak D match, TRBD1 (6 bases). This CDR3 is 15 amino acids long. Germline CDR1 and CDR2: SGHRS and YFSETQ. Trimming took off 0 bases at V and 7 bases at J, with 14 bases between the two ends. The CDR3 bases are TGCGCCAGCAGCTTGGGACAGGAGCTGTGGAATGAGCAGTTCTTC. Its translation: CASSLGQELWNEQFF.

This clonotype was seen a single time. The rearrangement uses TRBV5-1 and TRBJ2-5; the D is unclear. Trimming took 0 bases from V and 1 from J, leaving 10 bases between them. Germline V gene lookup returns CDR1 SGHRS and CDR2 YFSETQ. The CDR3 is 15 residues long. CDR3 loop: CASSLGWLTQETQYF. As DNA, the CDR3 is TGCGCCAGCAGCTTGGGGTGGCTCACCCAAGAGACCCAGTACTTC.

The gene calls are TRBV27 and TRBJ1-2; possibly TRBD1 for D (5 bases). V was cut by 2 bases and J by 0 bases, with 7 bases left in between. The CDR3 sequence is 14 residues long. Germline lookup yields CDR1 MNHEY and CDR2 SMNVEV (reference sequence). The CDR3, as DNA: TGTGCCAGCAGTTTAAGGGGACCTAACTATGGCTACACCTTC. This translates into CASSLRGPNYGYTF.

This clonotype was observed many times. The chain is built from TRBV24-1 and TRBJ2-4; 7 bases are a match to TRBD1. CDR3 length equals 17 residues. CDR1 KGHDR and CDR2 SFDVKD come from the germline V gene. The V gene end was trimmed by 4 bases and the J gene end by 2 bases; junction bases not matched to a gene: 10. The CDR3 loop is CATSDRVQGTTKNIQYF. The CDR3 DNA follows: TGTGCCACCAGTGACCGGGTACAGGGGACGACCAAAAACATTCAGTACTTC.

In this sample, this clonotype turned up many times. This chain's CDR3 is CAISEPPGLAGVREQFF. The CDR3 bases are TGTGCCATCAGTGAGCCCCCGGGACTAGCGGGAGTAAGGGAGCAGTTCTTC. This chain connects TRBV10-3 to TRBJ2-1; 14 bases map to TRBD2. CDR1 and CDR2 (germline): ENHRY, SYGVKD. V shed 2 bases, J shed 10 bases, and the junction held 10 bases outside the gene matches. This CDR3 comprises 17 residues.

This CDR3 reads CASSLAEIGKRPSYNEQFF. For the CDR3, the DNA is TGTGCCAGCAGCTTGGCCGAAATCGGGAAAAGGCCCTCCTACAATGAGCAGTTCTTC. The chain joins TRBV5-6 to TRBJ2-1, with D tentatively TRBD2 (5 bases). CDR1 SGHDT and CDR2 YYEEEE come from the germline V gene. Trimming cost V 0 bases and J 0 bases, with 19 bases left between them. The CDR3 has 19 amino acids.

V and J are TRBV5-6 and TRBJ2-7; 10 nucleotides agree with TRBD2. V was pared by 4 bases and J by 0 bases, with 7 bases of the junction left unmatched. This CDR3 has 16 residues. The germline V gene has CDR1 SGHDT and CDR2 YYEEEE. The CDR3 is CASSNAGTSDSYEQYV. The CDR3 DNA sequence: TGTGCCAGCAGCAATGCCGGGACTAGCGACTCCTACGAGCAGTACGTC.

The V gene is TRBV28, the J gene TRBJ2-7, with a possible D match to TRBD1 (5 bases). Deletions cut 8 bases from V and 5 bases from J, with 13 bases between. The CDR3 has 12 residues. CDR1 MDHEN and CDR2 SYDVKM come from the germline V gene. CDR3 amino acids: CASQGLRDEQYF. The CDR3 DNA follows: TGTGCCAGCCAGGGCCTCCGGGACGAGCAGTACTTC.

The gene calls are TRBV7-9 and TRBJ2-1; possibly TRBD1 for D (6 bases). V lost 5 bases to trimming and J lost 3 bases, with 11 bases between them. This CDR3 has 14 amino acids. Per the germline V gene, CDR1 is SEHNR and CDR2 is FQNEAQ (reference sequence). In DNA form, the CDR3 reads TGTGCCAGCAGCGTCCGGGACATCTACAATGAGCAGTTCTTC. Its protein is CASSVRDIYNEQFF.

The sample holds many counts of this clonotype. This chain links TRBV12-3 or TRBV12-4 with TRBJ2-2; D gene uncertain. CDR3 length: 11 residues. The V end was cut by 6 bases, the J end by 9 bases, with 8 bases between. CDR3 protein: CASRLERELFF. In DNA, the CDR3 is TGTGCCAGCAGGCTGGAAAGGGAGCTGTTTTTT.

V gene TRBV19 combines with J gene TRBJ1-1; D might be TRBD1 (5 bases). Germline CDR1 is LNHDA and CDR2 is SQIVND (reference sequence). This CDR3 is built from 14 residues. V lost 3 bases and J lost 5, with 13 bases in between. The CDR3 region is CASSIERGRTEAFF. Written as DNA, the CDR3 is TGTGCCAGTAGTATTGAAAGGGGTCGGACTGAAGCTTTCTTT.

The chain couples TRBV18 to TRBJ2-5; D gene unclear. This CDR3 is built from 13 residues. Looked up from germline, CDR1 is KGHSH and CDR2 is LQKENI. V lost 2 bases to trimming and J lost 7 bases, with 11 bases between them. CDR3 region: CASSPFAEGTQYF. In nucleotides, the CDR3 is TGTGCCAGCTCACCATTCGCCGAAGGGACCCAGTACTTC.

The gene calls are TRBV5-1 and TRBJ2-2, with 10 nucleotides matching TRBD2. The CDR3 extends over 15 amino acids. Trimming took 4 bases from V and 3 from J; bases not matched to a gene: 3. From germline, CDR1 is SGHRS and CDR2 YFSETQ. CDR3 DNA: TGCGCCAGCAGCGCTAGCGGGAGTTACACCGGGGAGCTGTTTTTT. Residues: CASSASGSYTGELFF.

Ten or more counts support this clonotype. The V call is TRBV4-1, the J call TRBJ1-3, with unresolved D. This CDR3 region has 14 residues. With 3 bases removed from V and 6 bases from J, the gap between germline ends came to 12 bases. Germline CDR1 MGHRA, CDR2 YSYEKL. Here the CDR3 DNA reads TGCGCCAGCAGCCAGCGGGGATGGGAAAACACCATATATTTT. The encoded protein is CASSQRGWENTIYF.

This clonotype was counted between two and nine times. CDR3 DNA sequence: TGTGCCAGCGCCATCGGAGGATCCCTTTACGAGCAGTACGTC. It specifies CASAIGGSLYEQYV. The V and J genes are TRBV7-9 and TRBJ2-7; weak D call: TRBD2 (5 bases). Looked up from germline, CDR1 is SEHNR and CDR2 is FQNEAQ (reference sequence). This CDR3 contains 14 residues. The V and J ends lost 8 bases and 4 bases respectively, with 18 bases between them.

The chain recombines TRBV12-3 or TRBV12-4 with TRBJ2-1, with 13 bases matching TRBD2. V gave up 6 bases and J gave up 6 bases; unmatched junction bases: 5. The CDR3 has 15 amino acids. The CDR3 DNA reads as TGTGCCAGCAGACCTACTAGCGGGGGGGCCAATGAGCAGTTCTTC. It is translated as CASRPTSGGANEQFF.

This clonotype has more than one count but fewer than ten. The chain couples TRBV29-1 to TRBJ2-2; 9 positions agree with TRBD2. J lost 0 bases, V lost 7 bases, and 6 bases had no gene match. Germline CDR1 SQVTM, CDR2 ANQGSEA. CDR3 length: 15 residues. The CDR3 is CSARSSGANTGELFF. As DNA, the CDR3 is TGCAGCGCTCGATCTAGCGGGGCGAACACCGGGGAGCTGTTTTTT.

This clonotype occurred many times. The chain carries TRBV20-1 and TRBJ2-5; 9 bases align to TRBD2. With 3 bases clipped from V and 4 bases from J, the junction kept 12 bases outside the gene matches. Germline V CDR1 and CDR2: DFQATT, SNEGSKA (reference sequence). The CDR3 extends over 16 amino acids. The CDR3 spells CSASPPIAGVGETQYF. The CDR3 DNA sequence: TGCAGTGCTAGTCCCCCGATAGCGGGAGTAGGAGAGACCCAGTACTTC.

This rearrangement joins TRBV5-4 to TRBJ2-1; 7 positions match TRBD2. CDR1 is SGHNT and CDR2 is YYREEE in the germline V gene (reference sequence). J lost 3 bases, V lost 4 bases, and 10 bases had no gene match. CDR3 size: 16 residues. The CDR3 loop is CASSRRGGSFYNEQFF. The CDR3 nucleotides read TGTGCCAGCAGCCGGAGGGGAGGGAGTTTCTACAATGAGCAGTTCTTC. The whole variable domain, filled in from reference TRBV5-4 and TRBJ2-1, reads ETGVTQSPTHLIKTRGQQVTLRCSSQSGHNTVSWYQQALGQGPQFIFQYYREEENGRGNFPPRFSGLQFPNYSSELNVNALELDDSALYLCASSRRGGSFYNEQFFGPGTRLTVL.

This clonotype has ten or more counts. The chain employs TRBV15 and TRBJ2-7; the match to TRBD2 covers 7 bases. The germline gives CDR1 LNHNV, CDR2 YYDKDF (reference sequence). V shed 5 bases and J 0 bases; nucleotides not matched to a gene: 7. The length of the CDR3 is 15 residues. Here the CDR3 reads CATSLGTTSSYEQYF. CDR3 in DNA: TGTGCCACCAGCCTTGGGACTACAAGCTCCTACGAGCAGTACTTC. Full variable domain (outside the CDR3, taken from reference TRBV15 and TRBJ2-7): DAMVIQNPRYQVTQFGKPVTLSCSQTLNHNVMYWYQQKSSQAPKLLFHYYDKDFNNEADTPDNFQSRRPNTSFCFLDIRSPGLGDTAMYLCATSLGTTSSYEQYFGPGTRLTVT.

The V and J genes are TRBV5-1 and TRBJ2-5, with D possibly TRBD2 on 6 matching bases. Germline values: CDR1 SGHRS, CDR2 YFSETQ. The length of the CDR3 is 17 residues. Trimming removed 5 bases from V and 4 bases from J, with 24 bases in between. The CDR3 nucleotides are TGCGCCAGCAGTCCGACTGGACTACCCCGGGTGGGAGAGACCCAGTACTTC. Encoded protein: CASSPTGLPRVGETQYF.

The chain combines TRBV20-1 with TRBJ2-7, with D perhaps matching TRBD2 (6 bases). V was trimmed by 3 bases and J by 2 bases, leaving 11 bases between them. This CDR3 spans 13 amino acids. Germline CDR1 is DFQATT and CDR2 is SNEGSKA (reference sequence). This CDR3 reads CSARGDSPYEQYF. DNA for the CDR3: TGCAGTGCTAGGGGGGACTCCCCCTACGAGCAGTACTTC.

This clonotype was detected ten times or more. This chain connects TRBV12-3 or TRBV12-4 to TRBJ2-1; tentatively, D is TRBD2 (5 bases). V was pared by 5 bases and J by 9 bases, with 14 bases between. The length of the CDR3 is 13 residues. Here the CDR3 DNA reads TGTGCCAGCAGTGGACCGGTGGACTTTGAGCAGTTCTTC. It translates to CASSGPVDFEQFF.

This clonotype was found a few times. The rearrangement joins TRBV4-2 to TRBJ2-1; D unresolved. V was pared by 1 base and J by 9 bases, with 10 bases between. Germline lookup yields CDR1 LGHNA and CDR2 YNFKEQ. This CDR3 is 13 amino acids long. CDR3 amino acids: CASSQGTRIEQFF. Here the CDR3 DNA reads TGTGCCAGCAGCCAAGGGACGAGGATTGAGCAGTTCTTC.

The chain has TRBV20-1 and TRBJ1-3; TRBD1 is a possible D gene (6 bases). The germline gives CDR1 DFQATT, CDR2 SNEGSKA (reference sequence). The CDR3 is 14 residues long. The V end lost 2 bases, the J end lost 2 bases, and 10 bases lay between the germline ends. DNA for the CDR3: TGCAGTGCTAGACCCAACAGGGCTGGAAACACCATATATTTT. It translates to CSARPNRAGNTIYF.

This clonotype was seen at least ten times. This chain uses TRBV12-3 or TRBV12-4 with TRBJ2-1; TRBD2 might be the D (7 bases). The CDR3 loop spans 14 amino acids. The germline V and J ends were trimmed by 2 bases and 8 bases, with 13 bases remaining between them. CDR3 sequence reads: CASSLSRRGHEQFF. As DNA, the CDR3 is TGTGCCAGCAGTTTATCTAGGCGGGGGCATGAGCAGTTCTTC.